This TCR beta chain is from a study of OX40 agonist ivuxolimab in advanced cancers. Whole-study context: Intravenous ivuxolimab was administered to patients every 2 weeks at 0.01 to 10 mg/kg. Recorded diagnoses for dose-escalation patients were hepatocellular carcinoma, melanoma, renal cell or head and neck cancer.

The germline V gene has CDR1 SQVTM and CDR2 ANQGSEA. The trim removed 7 bases at V and 6 bases at J, leaving 2 bases unmatched. The CDR3 is 12 residues long. The method was immunoSEQ multiplex PCR; TCRdb's version includes in-frame clones alone and lacks a portion of them. The table shows roughly 59,000 clones, with roughly 92% occurring only once. The sequencing here drew on CD4+ or CD8+ T cells sorted from blood, taken in a trial of the OX40 agonist ivuxolimab. The chain recombines TRBV29-1 with TRBJ2-1; 11 bases fit TRBD1. This sequence was found in an adult with an advanced solid tumor such as melanoma, head and neck, liver or kidney cancer. CDR3 coding DNA: TGCAGCGGCGGACAGGGGGCCAATGAGCAGTTCTTC. Translated, it gives CSGGQGANEQFF.